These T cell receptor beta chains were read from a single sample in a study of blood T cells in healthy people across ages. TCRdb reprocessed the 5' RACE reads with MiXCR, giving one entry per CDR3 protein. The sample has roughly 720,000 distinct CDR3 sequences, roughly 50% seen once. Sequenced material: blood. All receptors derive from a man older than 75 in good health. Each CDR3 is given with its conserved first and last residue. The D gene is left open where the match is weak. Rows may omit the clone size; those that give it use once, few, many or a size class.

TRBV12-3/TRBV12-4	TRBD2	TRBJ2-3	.	CASSPGTSGFHRDAYF	TGTGCCAGCAGTCCGGGGACTAGCGGTTTTCACAGAGACGCGTATTTT
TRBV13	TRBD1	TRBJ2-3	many	CASSSPRDSLQYF	TGTGCCAGCAGCTCGCCCCGGGACAGTTTGCAGTATTTT
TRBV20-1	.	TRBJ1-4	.	CSARGRGGWATNEKLFF	TGCAGTGCTAGAGGGAGAGGGGGGTGGGCAACTAATGAAAAACTGTTTTTT
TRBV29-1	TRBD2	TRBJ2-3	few	CSVVFSGSSTDTQYF	TGCAGCGTTGTCTTTAGCGGGAGTAGCACAGATACGCAGTATTTT
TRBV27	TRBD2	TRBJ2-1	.	CASVTTGTSGRNEQFF	TGTGCCAGCGTAACAACCGGGACTAGCGGGAGAAATGAGCAGTTCTTC
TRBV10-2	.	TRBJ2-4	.	CASSESEGNIQYF	TGCGCCAGCAGTGAGTCTGAGGGGAACATTCAGTACTTC
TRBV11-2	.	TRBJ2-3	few	CASSSWKGPRGSTDTQYF	TGTGCCAGCAGCTCCTGGAAGGGACCAAGAGGTTCGACAGATACGCAGTATTTT
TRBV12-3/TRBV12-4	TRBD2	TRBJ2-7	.	CASRSREGGNEQYF	TGTGCCAGCAGGAGCCGGGAGGGAGGGAACGAGCAGTACTTC
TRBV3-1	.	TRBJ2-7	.	CASSQPDEKGPYEQYF	TGTGCCAGCAGCCAACCGGACGAGAAAGGGCCCTACGAGCAGTACTTC
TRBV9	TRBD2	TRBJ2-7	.	CASSASSGITYEQYF	TGTGCCAGCAGCGCATCTAGCGGGATAACCTACGAGCAGTACTTC
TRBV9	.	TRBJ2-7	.	CASSTQGSSYEQYF	TGTGCCAGCAGCACTCAGGGGAGCTCCTACGAGCAGTACTTC
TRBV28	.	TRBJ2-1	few	CASRPYYGLARYNEQFF	TGTGCCAGCAGGCCCTATTATGGGCTAGCGCGTTACAATGAGCAGTTCTTC
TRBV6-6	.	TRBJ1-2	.	CASRPSLSLSGGYTF	TGTGCCAGCAGACCGTCGCTCTCCCTCAGCGGTGGCTACACCTTC
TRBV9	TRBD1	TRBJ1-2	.	CASSTTGGRGGYTF	TGTGCCAGCAGCACGACAGGGGGCCGTGGTGGCTACACCTTC
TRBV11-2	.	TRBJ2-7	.	CASSLRQAPSSYEQYF	TGTGCCAGCAGCCTAAGACAGGCACCGAGCTCCTACGAGCAGTACTTC
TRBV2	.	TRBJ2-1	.	CASSAWLARIDEQFF	TGTGCCAGCAGTGCCTGGCTAGCTAGGATCGATGAGCAGTTCTTC